These 2 T cell receptor beta chains share one sample of origin, sequenced in a study of human T cells and chemical hapten exposure (dated by TCRdb to the early 2020s). To prepare the library, RACE was applied. Sequencing was carried out with a NextSeq 500. TCRdb trimmed public reads at Q25 via fastp, called clones via MiXCR and kept in-frame beta chains. Under each unique CDR3 protein, matching rows form one entry showing the most common genes and DNA. The sample yields under 300,000 distinct CDR3 sequences; 7.5% to 9% were counted once. The leading ten clones occupy 2% to 2.5% of the sample. The sample's time point label, in plain terms: pre-sensitization, week 0. Read against the paper, the sample's treatment or condition label means: therapeutic diphenylcyclopropenone sensitization with weekly scalp DPC. The sample here was whole blood, taken in connection with sensitization to the hapten diphenylcyclopropenone (DPC). The receptors were sampled from a woman aged 40 to 49 with alopecia areata. Some clones in this sample may be carry-over from other donors' samples.

This clonotype has at least ten counts. V gene TRBV6-5 combines with J gene TRBJ2-3; D not resolved. Between the trimmed V and J ends, which lost 4 bases and 1 base, there was a span of 18 bases. The CDR3 has 17 residues. Germline loops: CDR1 MNHEY, CDR2 SVGAGI. DNA for the CDR3: TGTGCCAGCAGTTCCTATTTACTACTATCTGGCACAGATACGCAGTATTTT. It translates to CASSSYLLLSGTDTQYF.

This clonotype has just a few counts. V usage is TRBV24-1 and J usage is TRBJ2-1; a possible D gene is TRBD1 (5 bases). V lost 1 base and J 7 bases, leaving 13 bases between the germline ends. Per germline, CDR1 KGHDR and CDR2 SFDVKD. This CDR3 is built from 15 residues. The CDR3 DNA follows: TGTGCCACCAGTGATTTATCGGCCAGGGTGAATGAGCAGTTCTTC. Its protein product is CATSDLSARVNEQFF.